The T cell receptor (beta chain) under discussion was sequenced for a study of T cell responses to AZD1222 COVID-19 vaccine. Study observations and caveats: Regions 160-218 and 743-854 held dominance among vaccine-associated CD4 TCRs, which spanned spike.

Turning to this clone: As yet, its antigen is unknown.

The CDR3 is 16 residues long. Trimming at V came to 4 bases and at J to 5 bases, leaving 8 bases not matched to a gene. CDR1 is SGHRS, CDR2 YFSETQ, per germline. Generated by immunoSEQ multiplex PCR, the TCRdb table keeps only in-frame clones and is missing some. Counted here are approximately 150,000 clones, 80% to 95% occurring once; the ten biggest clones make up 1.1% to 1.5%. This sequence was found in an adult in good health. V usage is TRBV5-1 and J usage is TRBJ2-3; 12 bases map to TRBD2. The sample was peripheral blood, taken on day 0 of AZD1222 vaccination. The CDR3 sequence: CASSEELAGGGDTQYF. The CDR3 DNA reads TGCGCCAGCAGCGAAGAACTAGCGGGAGGAGGAGATACGCAGTATTTT. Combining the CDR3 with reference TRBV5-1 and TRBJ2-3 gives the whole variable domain KAGVTQTPRYLIKTRGQQVTLSCSPISGHRSVSWYQQTPGQGLQFLFEYFSETQRNKGNFPGRFSGRQFSNSRSEMNVSTLELGDSALYLCASSEELAGGGDTQYFGPGTRLTVL.